This T cell receptor (beta chain) appears in the sequencing data of a study of T cell responses to AZD1222 COVID-19 vaccine. CDR3 length equals 11 residues. Trimming pared 6 bases from V and 12 bases from J, leaving 14 bases between. Sequencing used immunoSEQ multiplex PCR; TCRdb keeps in-frame clones, though not all of them. The top ten clones hold about 3.7% of a sample with 110,000 to 150,000 clones, 90% to 95% of them seen once. Study results and limitations: As reported, nearly half of all spike-specific TCRs target variant regions that are unmutated. Vaccine-related CD4 TCRs covered spike, predominating at 160-218 and 743-854.

Concerning this clone itself: Its antigen is not known.

Material: peripheral blood, obtained on day 0 of AZD1222 vaccination. The receptor was isolated from an adult in good health. The gene calls are TRBV12-3 or TRBV12-4 and TRBJ2-5; D is unresolved. The CDR3 coding sequence is TGTGCCAGCAGCACCCGTGACAAAGAGTACTTC. This gives the protein CASSTRDKEYF.